This entry lists 25 T cell receptor beta chains sequenced from one sample in a study of vaccination and CD4 T cells after COVID-19. Their cognate antigens are unknown. Researchers used the Oncomine TCR Beta short-read assay to sequence DNA from cultured CD4+ T cells. TCRdb processed the PCR reads anew with MiXCR; each CDR3 protein has one entry. The table has several thousand distinct CDR3 sequences, approximately 70% seen once. The treatment here: roughly 10-day PBMC culture with coronavirus spike peptide pools or control peptides (ViraFEST assay). An unexposed donor provided the CD4+ T cells, which were collected before the COVID-19 pandemic (2011-2018). Sequencing input: CD4+ T cells from blood, cultured in vitro. The receptors come from a human donor in good health.

The genes are TRBV7-2 and TRBJ1-4, with D possibly matching TRBD1 (6 bases). CDR1 and CDR2 (germline): SGHTA, FQGNSA. The CDR3 is 16 amino acids. V was trimmed by 5 bases and J by 7 bases, leaving 20 bases between them. CDR3 amino acids: CASSQNSPGASEKLFF. The DNA of the CDR3 is TGTGCCAGCAGCCAAAACTCCCCGGGGGCCAGTGAAAAACTGTTTTTT. Supplemented by reference TRBV7-2 and TRBJ1-4, the full variable domain reads GAGVSQSPSNKVTEKGKDVELRCDPISGHTALYWYRQSLGQGLEFLIYFQGNSAPDKSGLPSDRFSAERTGGSVSTLTIQRTQQEDSAVYLCASSQNSPGASEKLFFGSGTQLSVL.

This clonotype was observed a few times. The gene calls are TRBV6-2 or TRBV6-3 and TRBJ1-1, with D unresolved. V was pared by 2 bases and J by 11 bases, with 12 bases between. Per germline, CDR1 MNHEY and CDR2 SVGEGT. This CDR3 contains 12 residues. The CDR3: CASSYEGLGAFF. In nucleotides, the CDR3 is TGTGCCAGCAGTTACGAGGGCTTAGGGGCTTTCTTT.

This chain uses TRBV6-5 with TRBJ1-2; D gene unclear. Germline V lookup: CDR1 MNHEY, CDR2 SVGAGI. The CDR3 is made up of 15 amino acids. Trimming stripped 2 bases from V and 8 bases from J, with 18 bases between. The CDR3 here is CASSYEVQPRIGYTF. CDR3 nucleotides: TGTGCCAGCAGTTACGAGGTGCAACCTAGAATCGGCTACACCTTC.

The chain joins TRBV10-1 to TRBJ2-7, with D unclear. The V gene's germline CDR1 is WNHNN and CDR2 SYGVQD (reference sequence). V was clipped by 0 bases and J by 4 bases, with 7 bases between them. CDR3 length: 13 residues. CDR3 protein: CASSESRRYEQYF. As DNA, the CDR3 is TGCGCCAGCAGTGAGTCCAGGAGATACGAGCAGTACTTC.

The chain joins TRBV27 to TRBJ2-5, with 7 bases lining up with TRBD1. The CDR3 totals 14 residues. The junction had 5 bases not matched to a gene; V was cut back by 2 bases and J by 5 bases. Germline V lookup: CDR1 MNHEY, CDR2 SMNVEV (reference sequence). CDR3 nucleotide sequence: TGTGCCAGCAGTTTAAGGGGGCGCGGGGAGACCCAGTACTTC. Translation gives CASSLRGRGETQYF.

Here the CDR3 reads CASSYSINPQGRDYGYTF. CDR3 in DNA: TGTGCCAGCAGTTACTCGATTAACCCCCAGGGGCGAGACTATGGCTACACCTTC. V usage is TRBV6-5 and J usage is TRBJ1-2, with D perhaps TRBD1 (6 bases). The CDR3 contains 18 residues. Germline V gives CDR1 MNHEY, CDR2 SVGAGI. Trimming cost V 0 bases and J 3 bases, with 20 bases left between them.

The chain employs TRBV12-3 or TRBV12-4 and TRBJ1-2; the D is unclear. The CDR3 covers 13 residues. V was pared by 6 bases and J by 7 bases, with 15 bases between. The CDR3 DNA is TGTGCCAGCAGCCTACCCCGGCCAGGTGGCTACACCTTC. Amino acid sequence: CASSLPRPGGYTF.

This chain joins TRBV2 and TRBJ2-7; unclear D gene. The CDR3 consists of 15 residues. V was pared by 1 base and J by 5 bases, with 15 bases between. The germline V gene has CDR1 SNHLY and CDR2 FYNNEI. Here the CDR3 reads CASSEEGPSGHEQYF. CDR3 in DNA: TGTGCCAGCAGTGAAGAAGGCCCTTCGGGCCACGAGCAGTACTTC.

CDR3 DNA: TGTGCCAGCAGCCCACGACAGGGGGCAAATTCACCCCTCCACTTT. This codes for CASSPRQGANSPLHF. The chain combines TRBV7-6 with TRBJ1-6; 10 bases map to TRBD1. CDR1 SGHVS and CDR2 FNYEAQ come from the germline V gene. This CDR3 has 15 residues. V lost 5 bases to trimming and J lost 7 bases; unmatched junction nucleotides: 5.

The chain links TRBV6-2 or TRBV6-3 to TRBJ2-2; D is undetermined. The CDR3 sequence is 15 residues long. Germline lookup yields CDR1 MNHEY and CDR2 SVGEGT. The ends were cut back, 6 bases at V and 2 bases at J, with 13 bases in the middle. This CDR3 reads CASRQSGRNTGELFF. CDR3 coding DNA: TGTGCCAGCAGACAATCCGGGCGAAACACCGGGGAGCTGTTTTTT.

This chain links TRBV30 with TRBJ1-6; tentative D call: TRBD1 (5 bases). CDR3 length equals 15 residues. Germline values: CDR1 GTSNPN, CDR2 SVGIG (reference sequence). V was trimmed by 0 bases and J by 8 bases, leaving 14 bases between them. Written as DNA, the CDR3 is TGTGCCTGGAGTGTAGATAGGGGCAAGGATTCACCCCTCCACTTT. This gives the protein CAWSVDRGKDSPLHF.

V and J are TRBV10-3 and TRBJ1-5; D is undetermined. This CDR3 is 13 amino acids long. V lost 3 bases to trimming and J lost 4 bases, with 7 bases between them. Germline CDR1 is ENHRY and CDR2 is SYGVKD. CDR3 sequence reads: CAISDQENQPQHF. CDR3 bases: TGTGCCATCAGTGACCAAGAAAATCAGCCCCAGCATTTT.

The chain couples TRBV5-4 to TRBJ1-2; 8 nucleotides align to TRBD1. Losses at the gene ends were 0 bases for V and 8 bases for J; bases not matched to a gene: 6. The CDR3 has 14 amino acids. Looked up from germline, CDR1 is SGHNT and CDR2 is YYREEE (reference sequence). The CDR3 sequence is CASSLDGQGAGYTF. The CDR3 DNA reads TGTGCCAGCAGCTTGGATGGGCAGGGGGCAGGCTACACCTTC.

The table lists this clonotype with a count of one. This chain joins TRBV28 and TRBJ2-3; D not certain. The length of the CDR3 is 13 residues. V dropped 6 bases and J dropped 2 bases, with 9 bases sitting between them. The germline gives CDR1 MDHEN, CDR2 SYDVKM. The CDR3 sequence is CASRLSITDTQYF. The CDR3 region has the DNA TGTGCCAGCAGACTCAGCATCACAGATACGCAGTATTTT.

The chain employs TRBV12-3 or TRBV12-4 and TRBJ1-6, with D perhaps TRBD1 (5 bases). V lost 0 bases and J lost 6, with 6 bases in between. The CDR3 is made up of 14 amino acids. The CDR3 loop is CASSLAQGNSPLHF. CDR3 nucleotide sequence: TGTGCCAGCAGTTTAGCGCAGGGTAATTCACCCCTCCACTTT.

Only one count was recorded for this clonotype. The rearrangement uses TRBV6-1 and TRBJ1-5; weak D call: TRBD1 (6 bases). The V end lost 6 bases, the J end lost 2 bases, and 11 bases lay between the germline ends. This CDR3 has 14 residues. Germline-derived CDR1 and CDR2 are MNHNS and SASEGT. CDR3 nucleotide sequence: TGTGCCAGCAGGGTGGACAGCCGCAATCAGCCCCAGCATTTT. The encoded protein is CASRVDSRNQPQHF.

V is TRBV11-2 and J is TRBJ1-6; tentative D call: TRBD1 (5 bases). V gave up 5 bases and J gave up 11 bases, with 10 bases separating them. Germline V gives CDR1 SGHAT, CDR2 FQNNGV. CDR3 length: 12 residues. CDR3 in DNA: TGTGCCAGCAGCACCCAGGGTACACCCCTCCACTTT. Its translation: CASSTQGTPLHF.

The chain recombines TRBV20-1 with TRBJ2-7; possible D gene TRBD2, 6 bases. V lost 4 bases and J 7 bases, leaving 26 bases between the germline ends. Looked up from germline, CDR1 is DFQATT and CDR2 is SNEGSKA (reference sequence). The CDR3 is 16 amino acids. This CDR3 is CSATMFSGDGAREQYF. The CDR3 DNA is TGCAGTGCTACTATGTTTAGCGGAGATGGGGCTCGGGAGCAGTACTTC.

This sequence joins TRBV20-1 and TRBJ1-6; D ambiguous. V was shortened by 1 base and J by 4 bases, with 5 bases between the two germline ends. Germline V gene sequence: CDR1 DFQATT, CDR2 SNEGSKA (reference sequence). The CDR3 contains 13 residues. This CDR3 is CSARVDYNSPLHF. CDR3 coding DNA: TGCAGTGCTAGAGTAGATTATAATTCACCCCTCCACTTT.

This clonotype was found a few times. V is TRBV6-1 and J is TRBJ1-2; 9 nucleotides match TRBD1. The CDR3 runs to 15 residues. The junction had 9 bases not matched to a gene; V was cut back by 7 bases and J by 3 bases. Germline V gene lookup returns CDR1 MNHNS and CDR2 SASEGT. The CDR3 region is CASTTRRTGDYGYTF. CDR3 nucleotide sequence: TGTGCCAGCACCACACGGAGGACAGGGGACTATGGCTACACCTTC.

The chain has TRBV2 and TRBJ1-2; D not resolved. The CDR3 runs to 13 residues. Germline V gives CDR1 SNHLY, CDR2 FYNNEI. Deletions cut 9 bases from V and 7 bases from J, with 18 bases between. The CDR3 region has the DNA TGTGCCAGAAAGGAACGGACTACGGGTGGCTACACCTTC. It specifies CARKERTTGGYTF.

The chain couples TRBV2 to TRBJ1-2; D is possibly TRBD1 (5 bases). The CDR3 is made up of 14 amino acids. Germline V lookup: CDR1 SNHLY, CDR2 FYNNEI. V was cut by 2 bases and J by 3 bases, with 10 bases left in between. The CDR3 loop reads CASSETQGDYGYTF. In nucleotides, the CDR3 is TGTGCCAGCAGTGAAACGCAGGGAGACTATGGCTACACCTTC.

The chain carries TRBV12-3 or TRBV12-4 and TRBJ1-2; D is unresolved. This CDR3 contains 12 residues. V gave up 1 base and J gave up 5 bases, with 5 bases separating them. The DNA of the CDR3 is TGTGCCAGCAGTTTAGGGCGGTATGGCTACACCTTC. Amino acids: CASSLGRYGYTF.

This chain connects TRBV27 to TRBJ1-6, with 7 bases fitting TRBD1. V dropped 3 bases and J dropped 6; count of bases not matched to a gene: 5. Germline loops: CDR1 MNHEY, CDR2 SMNVEV (reference sequence). The CDR3 is 15 amino acids. Written as DNA, the CDR3 is TGTGCCAGCAGTTTCACGGACAGGAGTAATTCACCCCTCCACTTT. Translation: CASSFTDRSNSPLHF.

This chain links TRBV11-3 with TRBJ2-1; no firm D call. Germline CDR1 and CDR2: SGHNT and YENEEA. The CDR3 consists of 14 residues. Trimming left V 3 bases short and J 6 bases short, with 12 bases between. CDR3 sequence reads: CASSLSGSGNEQFF. The DNA for the CDR3 is TGTGCCAGCAGCTTGTCTGGGTCGGGCAATGAGCAGTTCTTC.